The present TCR beta chain was sequenced within a study of vaccination and CD4 T cells after COVID-19. Study background: Following dose two, a median about 72 days (range 14 to 241) passed before post-vaccine samples were taken.

Sequence data for DNA of cultured CD4+ T cells were generated by the Oncomine TCR Beta short-read assay. MiXCR, run by TCRdb on the PCR reads, gives a single entry per CDR3 protein. This sample has around 10,000 distinct CDR3 sequences, with approximately 41% found just once. This clonotype has just a few counts. Its antigen is not identified. Study results and limitations: Detection of a median roughly 85% of reactive clones in convalescent patients was confined to the period after vaccination.

Treatment noted: approximately 9-day PBMC culture with coronavirus spike peptide pools or control peptides (ViraFEST assay). Each well received some 2.2 million PBMCs, cultured with about 9.1 IU/ml IL-2 and approximately 10 ug/ml peptide pools. J gave up 1 base and V 6 bases, and 9 bases lay outside the gene matches. The CDR3 loop spans 15 amino acids. CDR1 is DFQATT and CDR2 is SNEGSKA in the germline V gene (reference sequence). The sequenced sample was CD4+ T cells from blood, cultured in vitro. V gene TRBV20-1 combines with J gene TRBJ1-5; TRBD1 aligns across 7 bases. The sequence came from a human donor who had recovered from COVID-19. CDR3: CSALRQGKSNQPQHF. As DNA, the CDR3 is TGCAGTGCACTTAGACAGGGAAAGAGCAATCAGCCCCAGCATTTT.